The clone carrying this T cell receptor beta chain was seen only once. The target antigen is unknown. The data were obtained in a study of cytomegalovirus exposure and HLA in healthy donors. The overall study: Later, an analysis reported that the roughly 120 validation repertoires had used the same platform as the roughly 700 first-cohort repertoires.

Germline V gene data show CDR1 as SGHAT and CDR2 as FQNNGV. The V and J ends lost 1 base and 3 bases respectively, with 10 bases between them. This CDR3 comprises 14 residues. Findings and caveats of the study: Investigators reported 150 to 200 TCR beta chains as tied to cytomegalovirus. As was reported, the classifier diagnosed cytomegalovirus status with high specificity and sensitivity.

Separation from the 666-subject first cohort characterized the approximately 130-subject validation cohort, to which the donors belonged. Generated by immunoSEQ multiplex PCR, the TCRdb table keeps only in-frame clones and is missing some. The data show tens of thousands of clones, with 90% to 95% seen just once and about 6% held by the top ten. The sample consisted of PBMCs. This clonotype was sampled from a young woman in good health and CMV-seropositive. The chain is built from TRBV11-2 and TRBJ2-7; the D gene is possibly TRBD2 (6 bases). CDR3 in DNA: TGTGCCAGCAGCTTAGCCGGGAGTCTCTACGAGCAGTACTTC. Protein sequence: CASSLAGSLYEQYF.